This is a list of T cell receptor beta chains from one sample in a study of blood T cell repertoires in COVID-19. Using immunoSEQ multiplex PCR, the repertoire was profiled, and TCRdb retains in-frame clones only, with some absent. The sample contains 150,000 to 200,000 clones, roughly nine tenths of which appear only once. Sample: peripheral blood. Receptors were obtained from a human donor in a cohort sampled during active COVID-19. The CDR3 runs from the conserved cysteine through the conserved F or W. The D gene is left open where the match is weak. Size is omitted from some rows. Given values are once, few, many or a class for expanded clones.

abundance	len	d_gene	v_gene	j_gene	CDR3nt	CDR3aa
.	11	.	TRBV6-2/TRBV6-3	TRBJ2-7	TGTGCCAGCAGTTTCCCTGGGGACTCCGACTTC	CASSFPGDSDF
once	11	.	TRBV9	TRBJ1-1	TGTGCCAGCAGCGGGCAGGGGAAGGCTTTCTTT	CASSGQGKAFF
.	15	.	TRBV7-7	TRBJ2-5	TGTGCTAGCAGCTTTGGGAGAACAGGGTCGGAGACCCAGTACTTC	CASSFGRTGSETQYF
.	13	TRBD1	TRBV24-1	TRBJ1-1	TGTGCCACCCGGGGACAGGGGCTCACTGAAGCTTTCTTT	CATRGQGLTEAFF
.	14	.	TRBV6-5	TRBJ1-1	TGTGCCAGCAGTTCGCGGACGGGGGTGACTGAAGCTTTCTTT	CASSSRTGVTEAFF
.	14	.	TRBV19	TRBJ1-1	TGTGCCAGTAGTTTACAGGGTCTGAACACTGAAGCTTTCTTT	CASSLQGLNTEAFF
.	16	TRBD2	TRBV27	TRBJ2-1	TGTGCCAGCAGTTTCTCCTGGACTAGCGGGGGGTCCGGGCAGTTCTTC	CASSFSWTSGGSGQFF
.	15	TRBD1	TRBV6-5	TRBJ2-5	TGTGCCAGCCGAGGCCTTGGGACAGGGGGAGAGACCCAGTACTTC	CASRGLGTGGETQYF
few	14	TRBD1	TRBV7-9	TRBJ1-3	TGTGCCAGCAGCGTACAGGGGCCTGGAAACACCATATATTTT	CASSVQGPGNTIYF
.	15	.	TRBV10-3	TRBJ1-1	TGTGCCATCTCACCGGGTGGGGCTATGAACACTGAAGCTTTCTTT	CAISPGGAMNTEAFF
.	16	TRBD1	TRBV5-1	TRBJ1-2	TGCGCCAGCAGCTTGCAGGGGACAGGCACTAACTATGGCTACACCTTC	CASSLQGTGTNYGYTF
.	12	TRBD1	TRBV29-1	TRBJ1-1	TGCAGTGCCCAAACAGGGGACACTGAAGCTTTCTTT	CSAQTGDTEAFF
.	15	.	TRBV5-8	TRBJ2-1	TGTGCCAGCAGCTTGGGCGCGAGCTCCTACAATGAGCAGTTCTTC	CASSLGASSYNEQFF
.	13	.	TRBV14	TRBJ1-1	TGTGCCAGCAGCCTGCTAGTGTACACTGAAGCTTTCTTT	CASSLLVYTEAFF